The present T cell receptor beta chain was sequenced within a study of T cell responses to AZD1222 COVID-19 vaccine. Looking at the study overall: Pooled in the analysis were second doses at about 4 or about 12 weeks. Notes on the study in general: Among the donors, most were white British and more were female, and clonal diversity was possibly underestimated. Spike-wide vaccine-associated CD4 TCRs dominated at 160-218 and 743-854.

About this clone itself: Its target is not known.

Generated by immunoSEQ multiplex PCR, the TCRdb table keeps only in-frame clones and is missing some. The table has fewer than 120,000 clones, 88% seen once. Trimming pared 7 bases from V and 7 bases from J, leaving 23 bases between. Germline V CDR1 and CDR2: MNHEY, SVGAGI. This CDR3 comprises 15 residues. The J gene is TRBJ2-7, the V gene TRBV6-5, with D possibly TRBD2 on 5 matching bases. The input for sequencing was peripheral blood, taken on day 0 of AZD1222 vaccination. The receptor was derived from an adult in good health. The CDR3, as DNA: TGTGCCAGCAACCTCAGGATCGGAGGTTCGAGGGAGCAGTACTTC. Amino acid sequence: CASNLRIGGSREQYF.